These 13 T cell receptor beta chains were all obtained from the same sample, sequenced in a study of immune cell composition in non-small cell lung cancer (dated by TCRdb to 2016 to 2017). Library preparation used the immunoSEQ multiplex PCR assay. TCRdb limited this immuneACCESS table to in-frame rearrangements with V and J called. A share of clones is missing; checked studies link under half to unresolved V genes, and the rest is unexplained. In all, the sample holds 5,000 or so clones, and 76% of those were seen once. Clones ranked in the top ten supply 10% to 12% of the sample. Material: lung tumor tissue. These receptors all come from a human donor with non-small cell lung cancer.

The chain uses TRBV5-1 and TRBJ1-5; D is unresolved. Trimming pared 4 bases from V and 2 bases from J, leaving 13 bases between. Germline values: CDR1 SGHRS, CDR2 YFSETQ. The CDR3 extends over 15 amino acids. The chain's CDR3 is CASSPGFSGNQPQHF. The CDR3 nucleotides are TGCGCCAGCAGCCCAGGATTCTCCGGCAATCAGCCCCAGCATTTT.

The chain employs TRBV5-4 and TRBJ1-1; 7 nucleotides agree with TRBD1. This CDR3 has 14 amino acids. The J segment lost 7 bases and the V segment lost 5 bases, leaving 11 bases of the junction unmatched. Germline values: CDR1 SGHNT, CDR2 YYREEE (reference sequence). The CDR3 loop reads CASRYAGTANEAFF. The CDR3, as DNA: TGTGCCAGCAGATACGCCGGGACAGCGAATGAAGCTTTCTTT.

The chain joins TRBV4-2 to TRBJ2-3, with D tentatively TRBD2 (5 bases). Deletions cut 0 bases from V and 0 bases from J, with 7 bases between. CDR1 and CDR2 from the germline V gene are LGHNA and YNFKEQ. The CDR3 is made up of 15 amino acids. The CDR3 region is CASSQDEGSTDTQYF. The CDR3 DNA sequence: TGTGCCAGCAGCCAAGACGAGGGAAGCACAGATACGCAGTATTTT.

The chain is built from TRBV18 and TRBJ2-7, with TRBD2 matching 14 bases. The CDR3 loop spans 19 amino acids. J was trimmed by 3 bases and V by 4 bases; bases with no gene match: 14. Looked up from germline, CDR1 is KGHSH and CDR2 is LQKENI. The CDR3, as DNA: TGTGCCAGCTCACTCATCCAGGGACTAGCGGGAGAAGGAGGCTACGAGCAGTACTTC. This sequence encodes CASSLIQGLAGEGGYEQYF. Variable domain in full (rest from reference TRBV18 and TRBJ2-7): NAGVMQNPRHLVRRRGQEARLRCSPMKGHSHVYWYRQLPEEGLKFMVYLQKENIIDESGMPKERFSAEFPKEGPSILRIQQVVRGDSAAYFCASSLIQGLAGEGGYEQYFGPGTRLTVT.

The chain links TRBV6-6 to TRBJ2-1; 9 positions agree with TRBD2. The CDR3 totals 11 residues. J gave up 11 bases and V 5 bases, and 1 base lay outside the gene matches. Germline CDR1 reads MNHNY; CDR2 reads SVGAGI (reference sequence). In DNA form, the CDR3 reads TGTGCCAGCAGTCTAGCGGGGCAGCAGTTCTTC. This translates into CASSLAGQQFF.

This chain uses TRBV28 with TRBJ2-1; the D gene is possibly TRBD2 (6 bases). The V end lost 3 bases, the J end lost 7 bases, and 13 bases lay between the germline ends. Germline V CDR1 and CDR2: MDHEN, SYDVKM. This CDR3 is 14 amino acids long. The CDR3 region has the DNA TGTGCCAGCAGTTTTGGTGGGGCGGGGAATGAGCAGTTCTTC. Its translation: CASSFGGAGNEQFF.

The rearrangement uses TRBV28 and TRBJ2-1; D not certain. Germline lookup yields CDR1 MDHEN and CDR2 SYDVKM. Between the trimmed V and J ends, which lost 6 bases and 0 bases, there was a span of 15 bases. The CDR3 totals 16 residues. The CDR3 loop reads CASRASGFSSYNEQFF. Here the CDR3 DNA reads TGTGCCAGCAGAGCATCCGGGTTTAGCTCCTACAATGAGCAGTTCTTC.

The V gene is TRBV5-4, the J gene TRBJ2-3; 7 nucleotides line up with TRBD2. This CDR3 is 14 amino acids long. Trimming removed 4 bases from V and 1 base from J; junction bases left unmatched: 3. Germline values: CDR1 SGHNT, CDR2 YYREEE (reference sequence). The DNA of the CDR3 is TGTGCCAGCAGCCCAGGACTAGGCACAGATACGCAGTATTTT. It yields the protein CASSPGLGTDTQYF. The whole variable domain, filled in from reference TRBV5-4 and TRBJ2-3, reads ETGVTQSPTHLIKTRGQQVTLRCSSQSGHNTVSWYQQALGQGPQFIFQYYREEENGRGNFPPRFSGLQFPNYSSELNVNALELDDSALYLCASSPGLGTDTQYFGPGTRLTVL.

This clone was detected only once. This rearrangement joins TRBV27 to TRBJ1-1, with TRBD1 identical over 7 bases. Germline V gives CDR1 MNHEY, CDR2 SMNVEV (reference sequence). The CDR3 is made up of 17 amino acids. The ends lost 3 bases at V and 1 base at J; junction bases unmatched: 11. CDR3 DNA sequence: TGTGCCAGCAGTTTGTTAAGGCCAGGGGGTGAGAACACTGAAGCTTTCTTT. This encodes CASSLLRPGGENTEAFF.

The chain employs TRBV19 and TRBJ2-1; D remains unclear. Trimming stripped 1 base from V and 6 bases from J, with 10 bases between. The germline CDR1 and CDR2 sequences are LNHDA and SQIVND (reference sequence). This CDR3 is 14 amino acids long. The CDR3 spells CASSIGQRRNEQFF. CDR3 sequence (DNA): TGTGCCAGTAGTATAGGCCAGCGCCGCAATGAGCAGTTCTTC.

The chain uses TRBV18 and TRBJ1-2, with 7 bases aligning to TRBD1. CDR3 length equals 15 residues. Looked up from germline, CDR1 is KGHSH and CDR2 is LQKENI. Unmatched junction bases numbered 15, after V lost 6 bases and J lost 8 bases. The CDR3 protein is CASSLKDREARGYTF. In nucleotides, the CDR3 is TGTGCCAGCTCTCTTAAAGACAGGGAAGCGCGGGGCTACACCTTC.

This chain uses TRBV30 with TRBJ2-5; D is perhaps TRBD2 (5 bases). The CDR3 covers 12 residues. CDR1 is GTSNPN, CDR2 SVGIG, per germline (reference sequence). V dropped 3 bases and J dropped 1 base, with 6 bases sitting between them. CDR3 protein: CAWSAGQETQYF. CDR3 coding DNA: TGTGCCTGGAGCGCGGGCCAAGAGACCCAGTACTTC.

V usage is TRBV20-1 and J usage is TRBJ1-1; perhaps TRBD1 as D (5 bases). The germline V and J ends were trimmed by 0 bases and 11 bases, with 10 bases remaining between them. This CDR3 spans 11 amino acids. Germline CDR1 and CDR2: DFQATT and SNEGSKA (reference sequence). The CDR3 here is CSARDGRVAFF. The CDR3 coding sequence is TGCAGTGCTAGAGATGGCAGGGTCGCTTTCTTT.